The 31 T cell receptor beta chains given below trace back to one sample, sequenced in a study of liver allograft versus peripheral blood T cells. Overall study: Recipients' peripheral blood served as the comparator for T cell receptor repertoires in transplanted livers.

TCRdb re-derived calls from the reads in MiXCR, one entry per CDR3 protein. The data hold several thousand distinct CDR3 sequences, with more than 15% observed a single time. The receptor set was obtained from a human patient who had a liver transplant. Some T cells may trace back to the graft donor.

The J gene is TRBJ2-7, the V gene TRBV11-2; possible D gene TRBD1, 5 bases. The germline V gene has CDR1 SGHAT and CDR2 FQNNGV. Trimming took 4 bases from V and 0 from J, leaving 10 bases between them. CDR3 length: 14 amino acids. The CDR3 spells CASSSRQSSYEQYF. The CDR3 region has the DNA TGTGCCAGCAGCTCCCGACAGAGCTCCTACGAGCAGTACTTC.

This clonotype ranks as medium-sized (0.01 to 0.1%). The rearrangement links TRBV18 to TRBJ1-3; TRBD1 might be the D (5 bases). V lost 0 bases to trimming and J lost 2 bases, with 8 bases between them. The germline CDR1 and CDR2 sequences are KGHSH and LQKENI. The length of the CDR3 is 15 residues. The CDR3 loop is CASSPPGVPGNTIYF. The CDR3 DNA follows: TGTGCCAGCTCACCACCGGGGGTGCCTGGAAACACCATATATTTT.

In this sample, this clonotype turned up a few times. The chain carries TRBV20-1 and TRBJ1-2, with D unresolved. V lost 7 bases to trimming and J lost 1 base, with 13 bases between them. The CDR3 extends over 13 amino acids. Per the germline V gene, CDR1 is DFQATT and CDR2 is SNEGSKA (reference sequence). CDR3 amino acids: CSGRSPLNYGYTF. In DNA, the CDR3 is TGCAGTGGGCGGAGCCCGCTTAACTATGGCTACACCTTC.

This clonotype is labeled as medium-sized. The V and J genes are TRBV6-2 or TRBV6-3 and TRBJ2-3; the D is unclear. CDR3 length equals 13 residues. The V gene's germline CDR1 is MNHEY and CDR2 SVGEGT. Deletions cut 7 bases from V and 0 bases from J, with 8 bases between. CDR3 bases: TGTGCCAGCACAGGCAGTAGCACAGATACGCAGTATTTT. Amino acids: CASTGSSTDTQYF.

The chain links TRBV2 to TRBJ1-6; no reliable D call. CDR3 length: 11 residues. Trimming removed 6 bases at V and 7 bases at J, with 4 bases between. The germline V gene has CDR1 SNHLY and CDR2 FYNNEI. CDR3 amino acids: CASSGNSPLHF. The DNA for the CDR3 is TGTGCCAGCAGCGGGAATTCACCCCTCCACTTT.

CDR3 bases: TGCGCCAGCAGCGGCGGGGGGGGCACTGAAGCTTTCTTT. Its protein product is CASSGGGGTEAFF. The rearrangement joins TRBV5-1 to TRBJ1-1, with a possible D match to TRBD1 (5 bases). Trimming removed 4 bases at V and 4 bases at J, with 11 bases between. This CDR3 is built from 13 residues. The germline V gene encodes CDR1 SGHRS and CDR2 YFSETQ.

By share of the sample, this clonotype is medium-sized. This chain links TRBV5-6 with TRBJ2-7; D is perhaps TRBD2 (5 bases). Germline values: CDR1 SGHDT, CDR2 YYEEEE. The length of the CDR3 is 15 residues. V lost 1 base and J lost 2, with 13 bases in between. CDR3: CASSLSVQTTYEQYF. The CDR3 nucleotides are TGTGCCAGCAGCTTGAGTGTCCAGACTACCTACGAGCAGTACTTC. Full variable domain (remainder filled in from reference TRBV5-6 and TRBJ2-7): DAGVTQSPTHLIKTRGQQVTLRCSPKSGHDTVSWYQQALGQGPQFIFQYYEEEERQRGNFPDRFSGHQFPNYSSELNVNALLLGDSALYLCASSLSVQTTYEQYFGPGTRLTVT.

This clonotype is classed as medium-sized. V and J are TRBV6-5 and TRBJ2-7, with 11 bases lining up with TRBD1. The CDR3 runs to 13 residues. Germline trimming cut 6 bases from V and 7 bases from J; bases unmatched to any gene: 5. Germline loops: CDR1 MNHEY, CDR2 SVGAGI. The CDR3 reads CASRDRGLGEQYF. The CDR3 nucleotides read TGTGCCAGCAGGGACAGGGGGCTAGGGGAGCAGTACTTC.

This clonotype was counted at least ten times. J is TRBJ1-2 and V is TRBV7-9, with D tentatively TRBD1 (5 bases). There are 13 residues in the CDR3. Deletions cut 2 bases from V and 7 bases from J, with 11 bases between. The germline CDR1 and CDR2 sequences are SEHNR and FQNEAQ (reference sequence). This CDR3 is CASSLRGASGYTF. CDR3 bases: TGTGCCAGCAGCTTAAGGGGAGCGTCTGGCTACACCTTC. Together with reference TRBV7-9 and TRBJ1-2, the CDR3 gives the full variable domain: DTGVSQNPRHKITKRGQNVTFRCDPISEHNRLYWYRQTLGQGPEFLTYFQNEAQLEKSRLLSDRFSAERPKGSFSTLEIQRTEQGDSAMYLCASSLRGASGYTFGSGTRLTVV.

The chain couples TRBV15 to TRBJ2-7; weak D call: TRBD2 (6 bases). CDR1 is LNHNV, CDR2 YYDKDF, per germline (reference sequence). V lost 1 base and J 5 bases, leaving 12 bases between the germline ends. The CDR3 is made up of 14 amino acids. This chain's CDR3 is CATSRGTREDEQYF. Written as DNA, the CDR3 is TGTGCCACCAGCAGAGGGACAAGGGAGGACGAGCAGTACTTC.

This clonotype turned up a few times. V is TRBV7-2 and J is TRBJ2-7; tentatively, D is TRBD1 (5 bases). Germline CDR1 SGHTA, CDR2 FQGNSA. The CDR3 runs to 13 residues. V was pared by 1 base and J by 6 bases, with 10 bases between. Here the CDR3 reads CASSLGTGPEQYF. The CDR3 DNA is TGTGCCAGCAGCTTAGGAACAGGCCCCGAGCAGTACTTC.

This clonotype is medium-sized by share. V usage is TRBV14 and J usage is TRBJ1-1; D not resolved. This CDR3 has 12 residues. V was shortened by 1 base and J by 4 bases, with 4 bases between the two germline ends. Per the germline V gene, CDR1 is SGHDN and CDR2 is FVKESK. Here the CDR3 DNA reads TGTGCCAGCAGCCAAGTATCCACTGAAGCTTTCTTT. Its translation: CASSQVSTEAFF.

Notes on this clonotype: Possible read error: a much larger clone is one base away. The CDR3 region is CASSYFGGHMNSEAFF. CDR3 DNA sequence: TGTGCCAGCAGTTACTTCGGGGGGCACATGAACTCTGAAGCTTTCTTT. The rearrangement links TRBV6-1 to TRBJ1-1, with D possibly being TRBD1 (6 bases). Germline CDR1 MNHNS, CDR2 SASEGT. This CDR3 is 16 amino acids long.

This clonotype was found many times. CDR3 nucleotides: TGTGCCAGCACTTCTCTTCTGGGGGGGAACACTGAAGCTTTCTTT. Amino acid sequence: CASTSLLGGNTEAFF. The chain carries TRBV12-3 or TRBV12-4 and TRBJ1-1, with D perhaps matching TRBD1 (5 bases). Trimming took 7 bases from V and 1 from J, leaving 16 bases between them. CDR3 length equals 15 residues.

This clonotype turned up a few times. V gene TRBV6-2 or TRBV6-3 combines with J gene TRBJ2-7; D gene unclear. V shed 6 bases and J shed 2 bases, with 8 bases lying between them. The V gene's germline CDR1 is MNHEY and CDR2 SVGEGT. This CDR3 region has 12 residues. In DNA, the CDR3 is TGTGCCAGCAGAACACACGCCTACGAGCAGTACTTC. Its protein is CASRTHAYEQYF.

This clonotype is labeled as medium-sized. The chain joins TRBV15 to TRBJ1-1; possible D gene TRBD1, 6 bases. The CDR3 is made up of 17 amino acids. Trimming took off 5 bases at V and 4 bases at J, with 23 bases between the two ends. Germline V gene data show CDR1 as LNHNV and CDR2 as YYDKDF (reference sequence). The CDR3 nucleotides are TGTGCCACCAGCCCGTCCACAGGGAGTGTCGTTGGCACTGAAGCTTTCTTT. Protein sequence: CATSPSTGSVVGTEAFF. Complete variable domain (other parts from reference TRBV15 and TRBJ1-1): DAMVIQNPRYQVTQFGKPVTLSCSQTLNHNVMYWYQQKSSQAPKLLFHYYDKDFNNEADTPDNFQSRRPNTSFCFLDIRSPGLGDTAMYLCATSPSTGSVVGTEAFFGQGTRLTVV.

By proportion, this clonotype is medium-sized. The chain couples TRBV7-9 to TRBJ1-2; no definite D call. V dropped 1 base and J dropped 2 bases, with 8 bases sitting between them. In germline, CDR1 is SEHNR, CDR2 FQNEAQ (reference sequence). The CDR3 totals 14 residues. The CDR3 region has the DNA TGTGCCAGCAGCTTAGGGTTGAGGAACTATGGCTACACCTTC. Translating gives CASSLGLRNYGYTF. Full variable domain (remainder filled in from reference TRBV7-9 and TRBJ1-2): DTGVSQNPRHKITKRGQNVTFRCDPISEHNRLYWYRQTLGQGPEFLTYFQNEAQLEKSRLLSDRFSAERPKGSFSTLEIQRTEQGDSAMYLCASSLGLRNYGYTFGSGTRLTVV.

This clonotype has a count of ten or more. The V gene is TRBV20-1, the J gene TRBJ1-1, with a weak D call TRBD1 (6 bases). Trimming pared 2 bases from V and 1 base from J, leaving 8 bases between. Germline CDR1 reads DFQATT; CDR2 reads SNEGSKA (reference sequence). This CDR3 comprises 13 residues. For the CDR3, the DNA is TGCAGTGCTAGATCGACAGGGAACACTGAAGCTTTCTTT. Protein sequence: CSARSTGNTEAFF.

As to this clonotype: This may be a read error: a much more frequent sequence differs by one nucleotide. The chain uses TRBV19 and TRBJ1-2, with no clear D. Trimming took 7 bases from V and 6 from J, leaving 21 bases between them. The CDR3 is 15 amino acids. The germline gives CDR1 LNHDA, CDR2 SQIVND (reference sequence). CDR3 amino acids: CASKTTGPRHDGYTF. The DNA of the CDR3 is TGTGCCAGTAAGACCACCGGCCCCCGACACGATGGCTACACCTTC.

This clonotype was detected only a few times. This sequence joins TRBV5-4 and TRBJ2-7, with D possibly matching TRBD1 (6 bases). V lost 1 base and J lost 7, with 12 bases in between. The CDR3 is 13 amino acids. Germline CDR1 is SGHNT and CDR2 is YYREEE (reference sequence). In nucleotides, the CDR3 is TGTGCCAGCAGCTTGTGGGACGGACAGGAGCAGTACTTC. This encodes CASSLWDGQEQYF. The full variable domain, completed using reference TRBV5-4 and TRBJ2-7, is ETGVTQSPTHLIKTRGQQVTLRCSSQSGHNTVSWYQQALGQGPQFIFQYYREEENGRGNFPPRFSGLQFPNYSSELNVNALELDDSALYLCASSLWDGQEQYFGPGTRLTVT.

This clonotype is termed medium-sized. The genes are TRBV7-2 and TRBJ2-3; the D is unclear. The germline V gene has CDR1 SGHTA and CDR2 FQGNSA. Trimming stripped 0 bases from V and 10 bases from J, with 11 bases between. The CDR3 runs to 13 residues. CDR3 coding DNA: TGTGCCAGCAGCTTAGCGAGCCAACTCCCGCAGTATTTT. It yields the protein CASSLASQLPQYF. The full variable domain, completed using reference TRBV7-2 and TRBJ2-3, is GAGVSQSPSNKVTEKGKDVELRCDPISGHTALYWYRQSLGQGLEFLIYFQGNSAPDKSGLPSDRFSAERTGGSVSTLTIQRTQQEDSAVYLCASSLASQLPQYFGPGTRLTVL.

The J gene is TRBJ1-2, the V gene TRBV7-3, with D possibly TRBD1 on 5 matching bases. Trimming left V 5 bases short and J 4 bases short, with 17 bases between. CDR3 size: 15 residues. CDR1 SGHTA and CDR2 FQGTGA come from the germline V gene. The CDR3 region is CASSPRRGAAYGYTF. CDR3 sequence (DNA): TGTGCCAGCAGCCCCCGGCGCGGGGCAGCCTATGGCTACACCTTC.

By share, this clonotype counts as medium-sized (0.01 to 0.1%). The chain couples TRBV19 to TRBJ1-2; unclear D gene. The CDR3 sequence is 15 residues long. V dropped 0 bases and J dropped 2 bases, with 10 bases sitting between them. CDR1 and CDR2 (germline): LNHDA, SQIVND (reference sequence). Here the CDR3 DNA reads TGTGCCAGTAGTATAGATCGAACAGTGAACTATGGCTACACCTTC. Protein sequence: CASSIDRTVNYGYTF.

By frequency in the sample, this clonotype is medium-sized. The genes are TRBV7-9 and TRBJ2-7, with D possibly TRBD1 on 6 matching bases. This CDR3 comprises 16 residues. V was pared by 0 bases and J by 2 bases, with 14 bases between. CDR1 is SEHNR, CDR2 FQNEAQ, per germline (reference sequence). CDR3 DNA: TGTGCCAGCAGCTTAGCGACCGGGACAATGGCCTACGAGCAGTACTTC. This codes for CASSLATGTMAYEQYF.

Points on this clonotype: A read error may explain this, as a much larger clone is one base away. The V call is TRBV6-5, the J call TRBJ2-7, with D perhaps TRBD1 (6 bases). The CDR3 runs 13 residues. Trimming cost V 9 bases and J 3 bases, with 15 bases left between them. Germline CDR1 reads MNHEY; CDR2 reads SVGAGI. The CDR3 sequence: CARSRTVDYEQYF. The CDR3 nucleotides read TGTGCCAGAAGCCGGACAGTCGACTACGAGCAGTACTTC.

This rearrangement joins TRBV12-3 or TRBV12-4 to TRBJ1-1; D unclear. Trimming took off 3 bases at V and 0 bases at J, with 2 bases between the two ends. This CDR3 has 12 residues. This chain's CDR3 is CASSFMNTEAFF. DNA of the CDR3: TGTGCCAGCAGTTTTATGAACACTGAAGCTTTCTTT.

On this clonotype: One base away lies a much larger clone, so this may be a sequencing read error. V gene TRBV6-1 combines with J gene TRBJ2-7; possibly TRBD1 for D (5 bases). CDR3 length: 14 amino acids. Germline V gene sequence: CDR1 MNHNS, CDR2 SASEGT. The CDR3 region is CASRVDRAPYEQCF. CDR3 bases: TGTGCCAGCAGGGTCGACAGAGCCCCCTACGAGCAGTGCTTC.

This clonotype was counted ten times or more. This CDR3 reads CASSIQERVDTGELFF. The CDR3, as DNA: TGTGCCAGTAGTATACAGGAACGTGTGGACACCGGGGAGCTGTTTTTT. The V call is TRBV19, the J call TRBJ2-2; D is unresolved. The CDR3 runs to 16 residues. V lost 2 bases, J lost 3 bases, and 13 bases lay in between. Germline V gives CDR1 LNHDA, CDR2 SQIVND (reference sequence).

The chain recombines TRBV20-1 with TRBJ1-1; D is possibly TRBD1 (5 bases). CDR1 and CDR2 (germline): DFQATT, SNEGSKA (reference sequence). The CDR3 spans 15 residues. Trimming took off 5 bases at V and 1 base at J, with 17 bases between the two ends. The chain's CDR3 is CSARRGLGTNTEAFF. The CDR3 nucleotides are TGCAGTGCTCGTCGAGGGTTGGGGACGAACACTGAAGCTTTCTTT.

In its sample, this clonotype ranks as medium-sized. The V and J genes are TRBV10-3 and TRBJ1-1; D remains unclear. The germline gives CDR1 ENHRY, CDR2 SYGVKD. The CDR3 has 13 residues. V dropped 4 bases and J dropped 2 bases, with 8 bases sitting between them. In DNA form, the CDR3 reads TGTGCCATCAGTGTACAGAGAAACACTGAAGCTTTCTTT. It is translated as CAISVQRNTEAFF.

This clonotype is medium-sized within its sample. The chain is built from TRBV10-3 and TRBJ1-2; the match to TRBD1 covers 7 bases. CDR3 length: 15 residues. Germline CDR1 and CDR2: ENHRY and SYGVKD. Losses at the gene ends were 6 bases for V and 4 bases for J; bases not matched to a gene: 11. This chain's CDR3 is CAISARGTETYGYTF. The DNA for the CDR3 is TGTGCCATCAGCGCAAGGGGGACAGAGACCTATGGCTACACCTTC.